This T cell receptor beta chain was sequenced in a study of blood T cells in healthy people across ages. Study-wide results and caveats: With naive T cell percentage, TCR beta diversity showed a strong correlation. Per million T cells, the diversity of TCR beta decreased roughly linearly as age advanced.

This CDR3 has 13 residues. Per the germline V gene, CDR1 is SGHRS and CDR2 is YFSETQ. The ends lost 5 bases at V and 6 bases at J; junction bases unmatched: 4. As regards this clonotype: What it binds is not known.

Peripheral blood, roughly 9.3 milliliters per donor, was collected. Isolation yielded PBMCs, at least 7 million per sample, in every case. The use of a sample-barcoded 5' primer and a J-beta primer mix characterized a second PCR of 7 to 11 cycles. TCRdb used MiXCR to reprocess the 5' RACE reads, holding one entry per CDR3 protein. The sample contains nearly 1 million distinct CDR3 sequences, around 54% of which appear only once. Sample: blood. The source of this sequence is a woman in her fifties or sixties in good health. This chain uses TRBV5-1 with TRBJ1-2; the match to TRBD1 covers 10 bases. Here the CDR3 DNA reads TGCGCCAGCAGTTACGGACAGGGGGATGGCTACACCTTC. Translation gives CASSYGQGDGYTF.